This T cell receptor beta chain was documented in a study of identical twins. In the case of this clonotype: The antigen remains undetermined.

Study conclusions and caveats: In zero-insertion analyses, partial confounding could arise from invariant MAIT and iNKT cells. The study found that models underestimated out-of-frame TCR alpha sharing in monozygotic twins.

Healthy Caucasians, and only they, were the donors. The V segment lost 8 bases and the J segment 0 bases; nucleotides outside the gene matches: 9. CDR1 and CDR2 (germline): SEHNR, FQNEAQ (reference sequence). The CDR3 totals 17 residues. A universal primer site came from template switching; cDNA carried unique molecular identifiers. Via MiXCR, TCRdb re-called the 5' RACE reads, giving one row per CDR3 protein. The sample lists about 890,000 distinct CDR3 sequences, roughly an eighth occurring once. This same sample was also part of a study on yellow fever vaccine responses in identical twins.

Sequencing input: PBMCs. The V and J genes are TRBV7-9 and TRBJ2-2; TRBD2 aligns across 10 bases. This clonotype was obtained from a woman between 18 and 29 years old in good health. CDR3 protein: CASPRGSGGPNTGELFF. CDR3 DNA: TGTGCCAGCCCCCGAGGTAGCGGGGGGCCGAACACCGGGGAGCTGTTTTTT.